One sample yielded the 6 T cell receptor beta chains listed below, sequenced in a study of cytomegalovirus exposure and HLA in healthy donors. PCR employed 60 Vbeta and 13 Jbeta primers. The method was immunoSEQ multiplex PCR; TCRdb's version includes in-frame clones alone and lacks a portion of them. The sample shows around 99,000 clones, around 80% of them seen only once. The sample comprised PBMCs. Source of these receptors: a man aged 25-40 years in good health and CMV-seropositive.

This CDR3 is CASSLVRQEEAFF. In nucleotides, the CDR3 is TGTGCCAGCAGCTTGGTGAGACAGGAAGAAGCTTTCTTT. The chain links TRBV5-4 to TRBJ1-1, with D perhaps TRBD1 (6 bases). CDR1 SGHNT and CDR2 YYREEE come from the germline V gene (reference sequence). This CDR3 has 13 residues. V was clipped by 0 bases and J by 8 bases, with 11 bases between them.

Only one count was recorded for this clone. V usage is TRBV18 and J usage is TRBJ2-5; no clear D. Germline V lookup: CDR1 KGHSH, CDR2 LQKENI. The ends were cut back, 4 bases at V and 0 bases at J, with 15 bases in the middle. The CDR3 runs 16 residues. The CDR3, as DNA: TGTGCCAGCTCACTTTCAGAATCCCTTTACCAAGAGACCCAGTACTTC. Residues: CASSLSESLYQETQYF.

The V call is TRBV7-7, the J call TRBJ1-2; 7 nucleotides match TRBD1. The CDR3 sequence is 15 residues long. From germline, CDR1 is SSHAT and CDR2 FNYEAQ (reference sequence). The junction had 5 bases not matched to a gene; V was cut back by 4 bases and J by 0 bases. CDR3 in amino acids: CASSSDRVPNYGYTF. CDR3 DNA sequence: TGTGCCAGCAGCTCAGACAGGGTCCCTAACTATGGCTACACCTTC.

This clone was seen just once. This rearrangement joins TRBV21-1 to TRBJ2-7; the D segment call TRBD1 is taken from the table without a DNA check. TRBV21-1 is assigned pseudogene status. This CDR3 spans 16 amino acids. The CDR3 loop is CASSLKEGGLSYEQYF. The CDR3 DNA follows: TGTGCCAGCAGCCTTAAAGAAGGGGGCCTCTCCTACGAGCAGTACTTC.

The sample holds a few counts of this clone. The V gene is TRBV19, the J gene TRBJ1-4; 7 bases match TRBD1. From germline, CDR1 is LNHDA and CDR2 SQIVND (reference sequence). With 7 bases clipped from V and 5 bases from J, the junction kept 4 bases outside the gene matches. CDR3 length: 13 residues. The CDR3 sequence: CASTGRGNEKLFF. CDR3 nucleotide sequence: TGTGCCAGTACGGGCAGGGGGAATGAAAAACTGTTTTTT.

This sequence joins TRBV6-1 and TRBJ2-5; possibly TRBD2 for D (5 bases). The J call may be in error: the DNA end matches TRBJ2-7 better. Germline values: CDR1 MNHNS, CDR2 SASEGT. This CDR3 spans 18 amino acids. This CDR3 reads CASSEYRGIVRSAYEQYF. CDR3 in DNA: TGTGCCAGCAGTGAATACCGAGGGATTGTCAGGTCGGCTTACGAGCAGTACTTC.